This TCR beta chain originates from a study of blood T cells in healthy people across ages. As to this clonotype: The antigen is undetermined.

Germline loops: CDR1 LGHNT, CDR2 FRNRAP. V was cut by 1 base and J by 7 bases, with 11 bases left in between. The CDR3 contains 14 residues. With a J-beta primer mix and a sample-barcoded 5' primer, a second PCR ran about 7 to 11 cycles. A template-switch adaptor containing 12 random nucleotides labeled each cDNA molecule. Each CDR3 protein is one row after TCRdb ran MiXCR on the 5' RACE reads. The sample comprises 1,300,000 or so distinct CDR3 sequences, roughly 60% of which are singletons, and more than 6% rests with the top ten. Points from the study as a whole: Researchers report that TCR beta diversity correlated strongly with naive T cell percentage. Unsorted PBMC input precluded a conclusive naive versus antigen-experienced comparison.

Peripheral blood, roughly 11 milliliters per donor, was collected. The chain recombines TRBV12-5 with TRBJ1-5; no definite D call. The sequencing sample was made of blood. The TCR sequence derives from a man aged 18-30 years in good health. The CDR3 DNA reads TGTGCTAGTGGTTTGGAGGTTGTGGAGCAGCCCCAGCATTTT. It translates to CASGLEVVEQPQHF. The variable domain in full, with the rest retrieved from reference TRBV12-5 and TRBJ1-5, is DARVTQTPRHKVTEMGQEVTMRCQPILGHNTVFWYRQTMMQGLELLAYFRNRAPLDDSGMPKDRFSAEMPDATLATLKIQPSEPRDSAVYFCASGLEVVEQPQHFGDGTRLSIL.